This T cell receptor beta chain was sequenced during a study of T cell clusters in autoimmune cytopenias. TRB rearrangements were amplified by touch-down multiplex PCR with mixed TRB-A/B primers. TCRdb processed the multiplex PCR reads again and assigns one entry to each CDR3 protein, with no DNA. This sample's table reports under 7,000 distinct CDR3 sequences. Comments on this clonotype: What it binds is unknown.

TRB amplification used roughly 250 ng of peripheral blood genomic DNA. Regarding the study as a whole: Clustering suggested that physiological T cell clusters were missing in primary autoimmune cytopenia patients.

The CDR3 has 13 amino acids. Germline V gene data show CDR1 as SGHDT and CDR2 as YYEEEE. These same records also appear under a second study, on T cell repertoires in aging, cancer and after chemotherapy.

Sequencing was done on a sample of peripheral blood. The V and J genes are TRBV5-6 and TRBJ1-2; TCRdb proposes TRBD1, but this gene call is untestable without DNA. This receptor was identified in a human donor in good health. CDR3 in amino acids: CASSPDRAYGYTF.